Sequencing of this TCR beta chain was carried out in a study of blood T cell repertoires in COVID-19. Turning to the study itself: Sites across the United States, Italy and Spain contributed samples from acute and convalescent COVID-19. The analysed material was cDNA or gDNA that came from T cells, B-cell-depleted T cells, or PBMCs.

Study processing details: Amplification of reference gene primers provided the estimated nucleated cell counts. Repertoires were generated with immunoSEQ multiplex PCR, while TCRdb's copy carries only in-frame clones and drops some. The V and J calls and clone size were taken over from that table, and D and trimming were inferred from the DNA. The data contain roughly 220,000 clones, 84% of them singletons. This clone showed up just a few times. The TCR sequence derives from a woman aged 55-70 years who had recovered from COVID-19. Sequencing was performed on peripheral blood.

DNA of the CDR3: TGTGCCAGCTCACCGGGGGCAACCGGCTATGGCTACACCTTC. Amino acids: CASSPGATGYGYTF. The V call is TRBV18, the J call TRBJ1-2, with D perhaps TRBD1 (6 bases). The V gene lost 3 bases and the J gene lost 4 bases, with 12 bases spanning the gap. This CDR3 has 14 amino acids. The germline CDR1 and CDR2 sequences are KGHSH and LQKENI. Full variable domain (remainder filled in from reference TRBV18 and TRBJ1-2): NAGVMQNPRHLVRRRGQEARLRCSPMKGHSHVYWYRQLPEEGLKFMVYLQKENIIDESGMPKERFSAEFPKEGPSILRIQQVVRGDSAAYFCASSPGATGYGYTFGSGTRLTVV.